The entry below describes one T cell receptor beta chain. What it binds is unknown. The entry originates in a study of radiotherapy plus CTLA-4 blockade in lung cancer. Notes on the study in general: The authors reported that early blood T cell clone dynamics, with interferon-beta, best predicted response. Blood saw expansion of tumor-derived TCR clones after radiotherapy plus ipilimumab.

Trimming took off 8 bases at V and 0 bases at J, with 10 bases between the two ends. In germline, CDR1 is SGHAT, CDR2 FQNNGV. CDR3 length: 14 residues. The method was immunoSEQ multiplex PCR; TCRdb's version includes in-frame clones alone and lacks a portion of them. The repertoire holds about 120,000 clones, with 81% as singletons. The sequencing used peripheral blood, collected from a patient treated with radiotherapy plus ipilimumab. The V and J genes are TRBV11-2 and TRBJ2-2, with a possible D match to TRBD2 (6 bases). The source is a human donor with non-small cell lung cancer that progressed on radiotherapy plus ipilimumab. Some clones in this sample may be carry-over from other donors' samples. In nucleotides, the CDR3 is TGTGCCAGCCGGGGGACCTCGAACACCGGGGAGCTGTTTTTT. Translating gives CASRGTSNTGELFF.